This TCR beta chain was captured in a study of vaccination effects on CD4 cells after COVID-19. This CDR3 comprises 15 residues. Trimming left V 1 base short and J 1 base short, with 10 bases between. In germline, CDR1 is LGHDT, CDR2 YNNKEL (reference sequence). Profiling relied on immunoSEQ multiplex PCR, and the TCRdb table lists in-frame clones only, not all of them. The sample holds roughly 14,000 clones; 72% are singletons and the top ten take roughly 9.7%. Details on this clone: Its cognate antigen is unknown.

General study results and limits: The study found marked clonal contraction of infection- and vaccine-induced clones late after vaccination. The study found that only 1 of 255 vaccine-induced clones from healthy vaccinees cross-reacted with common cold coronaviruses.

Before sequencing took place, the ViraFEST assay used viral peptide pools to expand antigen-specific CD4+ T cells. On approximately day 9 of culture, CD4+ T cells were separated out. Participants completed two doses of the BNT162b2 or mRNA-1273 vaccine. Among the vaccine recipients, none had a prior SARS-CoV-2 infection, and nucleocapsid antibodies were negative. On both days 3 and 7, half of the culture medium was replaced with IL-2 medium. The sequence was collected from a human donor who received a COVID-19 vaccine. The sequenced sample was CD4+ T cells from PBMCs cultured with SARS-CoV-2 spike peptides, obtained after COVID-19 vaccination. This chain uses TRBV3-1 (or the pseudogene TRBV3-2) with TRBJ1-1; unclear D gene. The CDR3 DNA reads TGTGCCAGCAGCCAAGGGGTTAGGGAGAACACTGAAGCTTTCTTT. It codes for CASSQGVRENTEAFF.